A single T cell receptor beta chain is shown here with its context. It lacks a known antigen. One base away there is no much larger clone; base qualities are not given. CDR1 and CDR2 were assigned from the germline V gene (reference sequence) as GTSNPN and SVGIG. Including the terminal cysteine and phenylalanine, the CDR3 comprises 14 residues. Only the CDR3 DNA is retained, 42 bases long and in frame from the first base. The germline V end is reduced by 2 bases and the J end by 7 bases; junction bases left unmatched: 10. This entry is derived from a study of cytomegalovirus exposure and HLA in healthy donors (dated by TCRdb to the late 2010s). About the study as a whole: In an earlier analysis of some 610 of the donors, approximately 260 Gb of sequence data and 95 million to 130 million unique TCR beta sequences from about 190 million T cells were reported. Roughly 300 gigabases of sequencing data and tens of millions of unique TCR sequences were included in an early release covering 550 to 650 HLA-typed donors. Of the approximately 400 genotyped donors, roughly 76% were placed in the genetic ancestry cluster associated with self-reported Caucasian donors. The study aimed to test whether signatures of past pathogen exposure could be identified by cataloging public T cell receptors. The study profiled the T cell repertoires of 500 to 800 subjects by immunosequencing and related them to cytomegalovirus serostatus. Along with the approximately 700-subject first cohort, a separate validation cohort of over 90 different subjects was used. The study combined high-throughput TCR immunosequencing, statistical association of individual TCRs with disease status, and machine learning to predict cytomegalovirus infection status. A later analysis re-examined previously published TCR beta repertoires from about 700 donors and added high-resolution HLA genotyping to investigate patterns of TCR occurrence. In the later analysis, no new phenotypic data were used to find candidate immune exposures; instead, reliance was placed on TCR beta sequences and their occurrence across donors. To decide whether each TCR beta V gene segment behaved as functional or pseudogenic, an earlier analysis of some 600 of the donors relied on high-throughput TCR beta sequencing. Donor age, sex, ethnicity and CMV serostatus were compiled together with the repertoire data. A later genetic analysis took genome-wide SNP genotypes for 398 of the 666 donors and used that subset as a discovery cohort. Every repertoire in the discovery cohort had been generated on one and the same sequencing platform. Class I and class II HLA loci were covered by the typing at four-digit resolution. Typing coverage varied by locus: roughly 620-630 donors for A, B, C, DRB1 and DQB1; roughly 500 for DQA1; more than 600 for DPA1; roughly 450 for DPB1. Several DR-DQ haplotypes were handled as single units for association and clustering, since linkage in the cohort was strong. Among 300 to 500 genotyped donors of the cohort, an average of around 240,000 unique TCR beta nucleotide sequences was sequenced per donor, of which about 19% were non-productive.

Receptors were amplified or captured by the immunoSEQ multiplex PCR assay. The multiplex PCR relied on a mix of 60 forward primers for TCR Vbeta segments and 13 reverse primers for TCR Jbeta segments. A multiplex PCR assay on genomic DNA amplified the CDR3 region of rearranged TCR beta genes. The Illumina HiSeq System was used to sequence the amplified TCR beta libraries as 87-base-pair reads. From the authors' description of their analysis: Across the roughly 670 repertoires, a later analysis counted tens of millions of unique TCR beta chains, roughly 11 million of which were shared by at least two donors. To remove PCR and sequencing errors, raw reads were error-corrected and collapsed into unique sequences using a nearest-neighbor algorithm that merged closely related sequences. V, D and J gene segments were assigned by aligning CDR3 sequences to IMGT reference sequences. For a sequence to be retained, a match of at least six nucleotides was required to both a V gene segment and a J gene segment. Rearrangements were classified as productive when the CDR3 lacked stop codons and remained in frame with V and J, and all other rearrangements were classified as non-productive. CDR3 was defined according to IMGT convention as the region running from the second conserved V-encoded cysteine to the conserved J-encoded phenylalanine. In an earlier analysis of around 600 of the donors, sequences lacking an unambiguous match to a single V gene segment were excluded. An earlier analysis of roughly 590 of the donors called V segments functional above 56.7% productive rearrangements and segregating when the between-donor standard deviation exceeded 5%. To diagnose cytomegalovirus status from the catalog of TCR beta chain sequences, a statistical classification framework was built. In a later analysis, V and J genes were assigned by comparing TCR nucleotide sequences against IMGT/GENE-DB human TR gene sequences. In a later analysis, CDR3 sequences and most-parsimonious VDJ recombination scenarios were assigned using the TCRdist pipeline. A later analysis defined each TCR beta chain by its CDR3 amino acid sequence plus V-gene family, and excluded reads lacking a unique V-gene family. To address suspected cross-contamination and a sequencing artifact, a later analysis removed a few hundred highly shared, low-generation-probability nucleotide sequences. In a later analysis, a clonal expansion index was calculated for each public chain from normalized within-repertoire ranks of inferred template counts. In a later analysis, generation probabilities were computed with a VDJ recombination model fitted to out-of-frame rearrangements, and the resulting probabilities were checked against IGoR. In a later analysis, TCR-TCR, TCR-HLA and TCR-CMV co-occurrence was scored with hypergeometric tests, and a repertoire-size bias correction was applied to TCR pairs. To estimate false discovery rates, a later analysis permuted the HLA or CMV assignments 20 times. A later analysis grouped co-occurring TCRs with DBSCAN, adding TCRdist sequence similarity when clustering within HLA-allele-positive subsets. Repertoires with fewer than 30,000 or more than 120,000 public chains were left out of co-occurrence clustering, as were five repertoires with anomalous nucleotide sharing. TCRdb mirrors the immuneACCESS table, restricted to in-frame sequences. Some clones are absent from its copies; in checked studies, under half trace to an unresolved V gene, and the reason for the others is unknown. The V and J calls and clone size were taken over from that table, and D and trimming were inferred from the DNA. The sample data list 150,000 to 200,000 clones, and around two thirds of these were observed just once. The top ten constitute more than 9% of the sample.

The cohort consisted of 600 to 750 healthy bone marrow donors. Cohort members were all nominally healthy when sampled, although unrecorded immune exposures were likely present. The donor tested CMV seropositive, placing the donor among the roughly 270 seropositive members of the cohort. Each donor provided a peripheral blood sample, and peripheral blood mononuclear cells were used for TCR beta sequencing. Genomic DNA extraction from the blood cell samples was performed with the Qiagen DNeasy Blood Extraction Kit. Overall study outcomes, separate from this receptor: A few of the identified cytomegalovirus-associated TCR beta chains were confirmed in vitro to be specific for cytomegalovirus antigens. In a later analysis, 16,951 TCR beta sequences were associated with specific HLA alleles at a false discovery rate of 0.05. In a later analysis, most CMV-associated TCR beta chains were found to appear HLA-restricted, with HLA associations seemingly driven largely by CMV exposure. Cytomegalovirus status was reported to be diagnosed by the classifier with high specificity and sensitivity in both the original and validation cohorts. Because the 87-base-pair reads could not distinguish some IMGT-functional V segments, including TRBV6-2 and TRBV6-3, those segments were excluded. The earlier analysis of approximately 560 of the donors excluded some 15 rarely observed V segments, including chromosome 9 orphons, because counts were too low. According to a later genetic analysis, donors in an Asian-associated ancestry cluster had fewer N-insertions in productive TCRs than the approximately 700-donor mean. Compared with equally common non-associated chains, HLA-associated TCR beta chains in a later analysis were more clonally expanded and had lower generation probabilities. Most TCR sequences were seen in very few donors, while some public TCRs were found in many individuals. In an earlier analysis of more than 450 of the donors, most TCR beta V segments were observed in productive rearrangements about 90% or about 30% of the time, broadly matching IMGT annotations. A later genetic analysis associated a missense DCLRE1C variant with V-gene and J-gene trimming of TCR beta chains, and an independent cohort replicated the association. According to a later analysis, parvovirus B19, influenza, CMV and Epstein-Barr virus appeared linked to several top co-occurrence clusters. When HLA alleles, especially DR and DQ, strongly co-occurred, TCR associations were difficult to assign to individual alleles. A further reported finding was that TCR beta sequences accurately predicted the HLA-A and HLA-B alleles for most subjects in the first cohort. The cohort was sequenced for TCR beta chains only, and without alpha or paired-chain data the features that could be detected were limited. HLA typing was unavailable for some donors at each locus, so association tests used only the typed subset. CMV serostatus was the only immune exposure information available for the cohort. Linkage disequilibrium might explain the correlated functional status among segregating V segments, but an unknown experimental factor could not be excluded. According to the authors, the approach could potentially be generalized to other disease states and immunological phenotypes. In the study, 150 to 200 TCR beta chains were listed as associated with cytomegalovirus. The presence/absence analyses assumed that sequencing depth was roughly uniform across donors, and that assumption may not be true. A later analysis found that TCR association rates varied across HLA loci, with DRB1 alleles showing the most associated TCRs and HLA-C alleles the fewest. A group of highly shared sequence variants was considered likely to be a technical artifact of the sequencing pipeline.

The rearranged segments are TRBV30 and TRBJ2-5, and 7 junctional nucleotides match TRBD1. Material for sequencing was PBMCs. This clonotype originated in a man aged 30 to 45 in good health and CMV-seropositive. The DNA sequence reads TGTGCCTGGAGTCTAGGGGGCTCAGGGGGGACCCAGTACTTC. Its protein reads: CAWSLGGSGGTQYF.